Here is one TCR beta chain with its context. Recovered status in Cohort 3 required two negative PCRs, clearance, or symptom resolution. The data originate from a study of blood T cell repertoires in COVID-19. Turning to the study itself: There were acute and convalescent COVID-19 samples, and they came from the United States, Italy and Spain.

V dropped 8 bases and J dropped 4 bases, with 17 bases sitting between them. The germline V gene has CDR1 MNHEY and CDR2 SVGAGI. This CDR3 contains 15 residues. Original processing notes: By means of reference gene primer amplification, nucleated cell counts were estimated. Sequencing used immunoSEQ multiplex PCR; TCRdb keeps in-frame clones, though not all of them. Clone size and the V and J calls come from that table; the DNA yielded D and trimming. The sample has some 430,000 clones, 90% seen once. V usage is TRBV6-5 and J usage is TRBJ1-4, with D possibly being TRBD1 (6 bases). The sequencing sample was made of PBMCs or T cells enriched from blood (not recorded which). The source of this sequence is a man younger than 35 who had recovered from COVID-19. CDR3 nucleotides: TGTGCCAGCTCCCTGACGCAGGGGATTAATGAAAAACTGTTTTTT. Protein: CASSLTQGINEKLFF.